This entry lists 6 T cell receptor beta chains sequenced from one sample in a study of T cell responses to AZD1222 COVID-19 vaccine. Profiling relied on immunoSEQ multiplex PCR, and the TCRdb table lists in-frame clones only, not all of them. This sample has roughly 69,000 clones, with around 80% found just once. Sequences were derived from peripheral blood, sampled 28 days after the second AZD1222 dose. These receptor sequences come from an adult who received the AZD1222 COVID-19 vaccine.

The rearrangement links TRBV28 to TRBJ1-6; D may be TRBD1 (5 bases). Germline V gene lookup returns CDR1 MDHEN and CDR2 SYDVKM. Trimming took 3 bases from V and 7 from J, leaving 7 bases between them. The CDR3 is 13 residues long. Here the CDR3 DNA reads TGTGCCAGCAGTTTTGGGGGAAATTCACCCCTCCACTTT. This gives the protein CASSFGGNSPLHF.

V is TRBV30 and J is TRBJ1-3; D unresolved. V was shortened by 1 base and J by 0 bases, with 10 bases between the two germline ends. The CDR3 runs 15 residues. Germline V gene data show CDR1 as GTSNPN and CDR2 as SVGIG (reference sequence). The CDR3 DNA is TGTGCCTGGAGTGGAAGGTACCTCTCTGGAAACACCATATATTTT. Its translation is CAWSGRYLSGNTIYF.

The chain recombines TRBV4-2 with TRBJ1-4; D not resolved. Deletions cut 0 bases from V and 6 bases from J, with 14 bases between. CDR1 LGHNA and CDR2 YNFKEQ come from the germline V gene. There are 16 residues in the CDR3. The CDR3 spells CASSQEAPDRDEKLFF. CDR3 sequence (DNA): TGTGCCAGCAGCCAAGAGGCTCCCGATCGGGATGAAAAACTGTTTTTT.

The chain carries TRBV19 and TRBJ1-1; unclear D gene. Germline-derived CDR1 and CDR2 are LNHDA and SQIVND (reference sequence). The length of the CDR3 is 13 residues. With 2 bases removed from V and 11 bases from J, the gap between germline ends came to 15 bases. CDR3 sequence (DNA): TGTGCCAGTAGTATATTGGGTGAGTTGGGCGCTTTCTTT. Translating gives CASSILGELGAFF.

The chain combines TRBV3-1 (or the pseudogene TRBV3-2) with TRBJ2-7; 8 bases line up with TRBD1. Germline values: CDR1 LGHDT, CDR2 YNNKEL (reference sequence). Trimming cost V 4 bases and J 2 bases; bases outside gene matches: 1. CDR3 length: 13 amino acids. CDR3 region: CASSRQGPYEQYF. For the CDR3, the DNA is TGTGCCAGCAGCCGACAGGGGCCCTACGAGCAGTACTTC.

This rearrangement joins TRBV5-1 to TRBJ2-1, with 8 bases fitting TRBD1. Losses at the gene ends were 1 base for V and 7 bases for J; bases not matched to a gene: 13. Per the germline V gene, CDR1 is SGHRS and CDR2 is YFSETQ. The CDR3 runs 17 residues. The CDR3 DNA reads TGCGCCAGCAGCTTGCGACAGGGGCAGTTTAACATTAATGAGCAGTTCTTC. As protein: CASSLRQGQFNINEQFF. Looking up the rest from reference TRBV5-1 and TRBJ2-1 gives the full variable domain: KAGVTQTPRYLIKTRGQQVTLSCSPISGHRSVSWYQQTPGQGLQFLFEYFSETQRNKGNFPGRFSGRQFSNSRSEMNVSTLELGDSALYLCASSLRQGQFNINEQFFGPGTRLTVL.